This TCR beta chain is drawn from a study of shared clonotypes between healthy human individuals. Study results and caveats: Relative to their counterparts shared across all four donors, non-shared clonotypes exhibited diminished generation probabilities.

CDR1 is GTSNPN, CDR2 SVGIG, per germline (reference sequence). V was clipped by 5 bases and J by 4 bases; unmatched bases: 11. The CDR3 totals 14 residues. Sequencing was performed with immunoSEQ multiplex PCR; in TCRdb, only in-frame clones are kept and a portion is missing. Found here are fewer than 1.8 million clones, 97% to 99% of them singletons; the top ten hold approximately 0.38%. In regard to this clone: Its target is not known.

All participating donors were Caucasian adults from Nashville, Tennessee. Researchers partitioned CD4+ cells into CD45RA+ naive and CD45RA-negative memory subsets. This receptor was taken from a man aged 30 to 39 in good health. Sequenced input: naive CD4+ T cells sorted from blood. As for subset: CD45RA+ positively selected. The chain recombines TRBV30 with TRBJ2-7, with TRBD1 matching over 7 bases. The CDR3 bases are TGTGCCTGGCAACAGGGGCCGCTGGTATACGAGCAGTACTTC. The encoded protein is CAWQQGPLVYEQYF. The full variable domain, rest sourced from reference TRBV30 and TRBJ2-7, is SQTIHQWPATLVQPVGSPLSLECTVEGTSNPNLYWYRQAAGRGLQLLFYSVGIGQISSEVPQNLSASRPQDRQFILSSKKLLLSDSGFYLCAWQQGPLVYEQYFGPGTRLTVT.